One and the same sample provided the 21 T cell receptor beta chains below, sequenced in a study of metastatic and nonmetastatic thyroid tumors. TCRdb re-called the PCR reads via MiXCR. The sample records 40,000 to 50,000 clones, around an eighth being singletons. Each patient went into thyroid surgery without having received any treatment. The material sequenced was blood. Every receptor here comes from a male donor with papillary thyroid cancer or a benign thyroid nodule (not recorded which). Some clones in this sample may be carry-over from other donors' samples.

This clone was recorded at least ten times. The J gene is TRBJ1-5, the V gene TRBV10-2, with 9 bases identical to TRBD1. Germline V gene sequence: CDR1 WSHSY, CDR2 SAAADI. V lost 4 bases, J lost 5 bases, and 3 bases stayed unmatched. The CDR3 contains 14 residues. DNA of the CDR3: TGCGCCAGCAGTGGACAGGGGGTCGATCAGCCCCAGCATTTT. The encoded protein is CASSGQGVDQPQHF.

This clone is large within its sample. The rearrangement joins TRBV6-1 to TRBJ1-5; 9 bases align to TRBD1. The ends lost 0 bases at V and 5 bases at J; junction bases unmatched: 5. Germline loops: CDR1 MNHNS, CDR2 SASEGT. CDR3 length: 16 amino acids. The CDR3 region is CASSEAAGQGDQPQHF. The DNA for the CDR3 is TGTGCCAGCAGTGAAGCGGCGGGACAGGGAGATCAGCCCCAGCATTTT.

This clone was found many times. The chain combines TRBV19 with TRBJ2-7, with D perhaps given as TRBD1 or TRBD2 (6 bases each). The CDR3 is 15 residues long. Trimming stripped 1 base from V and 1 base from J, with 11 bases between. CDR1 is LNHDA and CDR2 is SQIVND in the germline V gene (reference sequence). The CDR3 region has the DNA TGTGCCAGTAGTATAGCAGGAGGGGGGTCCTACGAGCAGTACTTC. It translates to CASSIAGGGSYEQYF.

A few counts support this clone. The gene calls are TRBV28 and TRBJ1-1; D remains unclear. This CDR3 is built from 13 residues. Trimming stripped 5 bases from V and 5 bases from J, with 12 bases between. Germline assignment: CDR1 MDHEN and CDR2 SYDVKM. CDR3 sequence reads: CASSVMGYTEAFF. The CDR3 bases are TGTGCCAGCAGTGTAATGGGGTATACTGAAGCTTTCTTT.

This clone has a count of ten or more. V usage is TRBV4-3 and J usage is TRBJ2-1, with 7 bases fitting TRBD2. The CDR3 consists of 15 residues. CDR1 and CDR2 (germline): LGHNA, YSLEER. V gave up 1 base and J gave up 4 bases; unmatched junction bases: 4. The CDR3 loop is CASSQGTSDYNEQFF. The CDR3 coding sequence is TGCGCCAGCAGCCAAGGGACTAGTGATTACAATGAGCAGTTCTTC.

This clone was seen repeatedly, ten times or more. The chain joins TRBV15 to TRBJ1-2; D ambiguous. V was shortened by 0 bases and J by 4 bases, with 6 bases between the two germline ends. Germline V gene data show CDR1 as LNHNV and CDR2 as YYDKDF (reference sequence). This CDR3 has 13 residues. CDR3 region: CATSRDRSYGYTF. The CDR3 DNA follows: TGTGCCACCAGCAGAGACAGAAGCTATGGCTACACCTTC.

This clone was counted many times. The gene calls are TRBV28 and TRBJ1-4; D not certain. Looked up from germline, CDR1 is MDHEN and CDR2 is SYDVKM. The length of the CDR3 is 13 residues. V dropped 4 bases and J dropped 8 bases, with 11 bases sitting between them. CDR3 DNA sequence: TGTGCCAGCAGTTCCCCGCAGGTCGAAAAACTGTTTTTT. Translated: CASSSPQVEKLFF.

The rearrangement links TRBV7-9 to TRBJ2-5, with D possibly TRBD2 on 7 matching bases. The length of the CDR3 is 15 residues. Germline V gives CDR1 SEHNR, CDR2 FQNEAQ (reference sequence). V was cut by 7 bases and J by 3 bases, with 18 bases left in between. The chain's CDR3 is CASTGRTEGEETQYF. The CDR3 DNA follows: TGTGCCAGCACCGGGAGGACAGAGGGAGAAGAGACCCAGTACTTC.

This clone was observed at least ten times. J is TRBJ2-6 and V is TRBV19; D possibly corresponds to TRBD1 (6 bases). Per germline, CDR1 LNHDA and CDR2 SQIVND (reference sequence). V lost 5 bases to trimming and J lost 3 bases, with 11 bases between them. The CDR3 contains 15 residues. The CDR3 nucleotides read TGTGCCAGTAGTCCCACAGGGTATGGGGCCAACGTCCTGACTTTC. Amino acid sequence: CASSPTGYGANVLTF. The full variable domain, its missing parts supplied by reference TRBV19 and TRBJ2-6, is DGGITQSPKYLFRKEGQNVTLSCEQNLNHDAMYWYRQDPGQGLRLIYYSQIVNDFQKGDIAEGYSVSREKKESFPLTVTSAQKNPTAFYLCASSPTGYGANVLTFGAGSRLTVL.

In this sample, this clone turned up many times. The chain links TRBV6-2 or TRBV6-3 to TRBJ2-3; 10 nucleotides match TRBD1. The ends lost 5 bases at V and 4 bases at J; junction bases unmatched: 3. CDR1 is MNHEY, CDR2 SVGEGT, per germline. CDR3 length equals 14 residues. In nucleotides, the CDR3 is TGTGCCAGCAGTCACGGACAGGGGGCAGATACGCAGTATTTT. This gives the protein CASSHGQGADTQYF.

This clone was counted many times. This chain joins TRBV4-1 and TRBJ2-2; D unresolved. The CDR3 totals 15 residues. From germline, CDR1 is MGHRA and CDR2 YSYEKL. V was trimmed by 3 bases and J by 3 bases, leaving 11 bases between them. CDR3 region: CASSQSGVHTGELFF. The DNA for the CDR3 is TGCGCCAGCAGCCAGTCTGGGGTCCACACCGGGGAGCTGTTTTTT.

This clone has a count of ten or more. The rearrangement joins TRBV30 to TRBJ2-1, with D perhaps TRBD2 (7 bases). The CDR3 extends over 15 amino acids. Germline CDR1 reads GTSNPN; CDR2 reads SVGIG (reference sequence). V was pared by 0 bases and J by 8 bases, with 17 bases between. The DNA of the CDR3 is TGTGCCTGGAGTGTATCCCTCACAGGGAGGGATGAGCAGTTCTTC. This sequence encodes CAWSVSLTGRDEQFF.

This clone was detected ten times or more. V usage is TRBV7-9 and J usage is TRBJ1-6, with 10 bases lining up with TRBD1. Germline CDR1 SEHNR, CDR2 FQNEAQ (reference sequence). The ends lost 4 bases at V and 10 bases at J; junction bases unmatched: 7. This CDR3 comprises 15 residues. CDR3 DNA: TGTGCCAGCAGCTGGGGACAGGGGTATGGATCACCCCTCCACTTT. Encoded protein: CASSWGQGYGSPLHF.

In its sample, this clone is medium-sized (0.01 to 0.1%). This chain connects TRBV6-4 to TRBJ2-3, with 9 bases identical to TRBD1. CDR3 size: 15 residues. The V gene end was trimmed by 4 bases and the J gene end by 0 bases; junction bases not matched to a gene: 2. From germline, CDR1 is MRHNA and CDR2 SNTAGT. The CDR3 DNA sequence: TGTGCCAGCAGTGCCGGGACAGGGAGCACAGATACGCAGTATTTT. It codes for CASSAGTGSTDTQYF.

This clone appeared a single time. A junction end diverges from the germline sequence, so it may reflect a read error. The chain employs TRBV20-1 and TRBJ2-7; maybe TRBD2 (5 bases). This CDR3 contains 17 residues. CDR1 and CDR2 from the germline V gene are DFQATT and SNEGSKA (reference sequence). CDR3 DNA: TGCAGTTCTAGCTCTATTTTTCGGGCCAGCGGCTCCTACGAGCAGTACTTC. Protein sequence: CSSSSIFRASGSYEQYF.

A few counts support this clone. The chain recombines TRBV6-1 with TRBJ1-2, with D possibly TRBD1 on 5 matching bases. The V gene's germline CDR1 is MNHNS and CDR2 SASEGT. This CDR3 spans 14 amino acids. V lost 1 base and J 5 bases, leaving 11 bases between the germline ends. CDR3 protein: CASSEGRGDYGYTF. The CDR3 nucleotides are TGTGCCAGCAGTGAAGGAAGGGGAGATTATGGCTACACCTTC.

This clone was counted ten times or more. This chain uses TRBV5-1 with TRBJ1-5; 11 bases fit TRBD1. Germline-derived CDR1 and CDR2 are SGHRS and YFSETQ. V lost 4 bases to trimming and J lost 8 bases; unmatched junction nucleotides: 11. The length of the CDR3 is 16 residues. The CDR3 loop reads CASSPGQGGSIEPQHF. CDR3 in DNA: TGCGCCAGCAGCCCGGGACAGGGGGGGAGCATTGAGCCCCAGCATTTT.

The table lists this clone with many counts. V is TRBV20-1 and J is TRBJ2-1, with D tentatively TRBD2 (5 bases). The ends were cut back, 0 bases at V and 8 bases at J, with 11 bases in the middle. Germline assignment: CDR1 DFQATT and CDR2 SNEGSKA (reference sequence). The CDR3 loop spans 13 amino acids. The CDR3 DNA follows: TGCAGTGCTAGAGATCAGACTACCCATGAGCAGTTCTTC. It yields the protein CSARDQTTHEQFF.

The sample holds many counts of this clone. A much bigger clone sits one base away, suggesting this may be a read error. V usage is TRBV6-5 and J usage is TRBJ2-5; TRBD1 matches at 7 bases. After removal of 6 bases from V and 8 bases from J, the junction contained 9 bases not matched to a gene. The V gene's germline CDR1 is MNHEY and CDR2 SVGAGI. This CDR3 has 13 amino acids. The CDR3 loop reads CASRLDRAETQYF. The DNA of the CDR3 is TGTGCCAGCAGACTCGACAGGGCCGAAACCCAGTACTTC.

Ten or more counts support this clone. In nucleotides, the CDR3 is TGCAGTGCTAGCCTCCGGCAGGGGGGAACGTACGAGCAGTACTTC. Protein sequence: CSASLRQGGTYEQYF. The chain combines TRBV20-1 with TRBJ2-7, with D maybe TRBD1 (7 bases). This CDR3 contains 15 residues. The V gene lost 3 bases and the J gene lost 4 bases, with 19 bases spanning the gap. Germline values: CDR1 DFQATT, CDR2 SNEGSKA (reference sequence).

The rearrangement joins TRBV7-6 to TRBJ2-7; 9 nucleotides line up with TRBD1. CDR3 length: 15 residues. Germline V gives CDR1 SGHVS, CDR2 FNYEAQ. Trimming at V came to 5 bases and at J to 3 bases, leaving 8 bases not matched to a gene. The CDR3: CASSRGQGNVYEQYF. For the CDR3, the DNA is TGTGCCAGCAGCCGCGGACAGGGGAATGTCTACGAGCAGTACTTC.